The rows below give T cell receptor beta chains drawn from one sample of a study of cytomegalovirus exposure and HLA in healthy donors. Here immunoSEQ multiplex PCR was the method, and the copy in TCRdb shows in-frame clones only, minus some. The table has 150,000 to 180,000 clones, nearly 80% seen once. Sequences were obtained from PBMCs. The receptors shown here come from a young man in good health and CMV-seropositive. The CDR3 runs from the conserved cysteine through the conserved F or W. Fields, in order: J gene, D gene, clone size, V gene, CDR3 DNA, CDR3 protein. The D gene is left open where the match is weak. Not every row has a clone size; where given, it reads once, few, many or a size class.

J: TRBJ2-7; D: TRBD2; size: -; V: TRBV4-1; DNA: TGCGCCAGCAGCCAATTGGGGGGTTACGGGACTAGCGGGTCGTACGAGCAGTACTTC; CDR3: CASSQLGGYGTSGSYEQYF
J: TRBJ2-7; D: TRBD2; size: once; V: TRBV5-4; DNA: TGTGCCAGCAGCTTGATCGGGACTAACGAGCAGTACTTC; CDR3: CASSLIGTNEQYF
J: TRBJ1-2; D: TRBD1; size: -; V: TRBV18; DNA: TGTGCCAGCTCACCACCACCAGGGGGTAAGGTTGGCTACACCTTC; CDR3: CASSPPPGGKVGYTF
J: TRBJ2-7; D: TRBD2; size: -; V: TRBV14; DNA: TGTGCCAGCAGCCAAGATAGCGGGAGATACTACGAGCAGTACTTC; CDR3: CASSQDSGRYYEQYF
J: TRBJ1-1; D: -; size: -; V: TRBV30; DNA: TGTGCCTGGGCGGGGAACTATAACACTGAAGCTTTCTTT; CDR3: CAWAGNYNTEAFF
J: TRBJ2-4; D: -; size: -; V: TRBV5-4; DNA: TGTGCCAGCAGCTTGTCTCCGAGGGCGGCCAAAAACATTCAGTACTTC; CDR3: CASSLSPRAAKNIQYF
J: TRBJ2-7; D: -; size: -; V: TRBV2; DNA: TGTGCCAGCCTCAGAGACGGGGGCGAGCAGTACTTC; CDR3: CASLRDGGEQYF
J: TRBJ2-3; D: -; size: -; V: TRBV6-6; DNA: TGTGCCAGCAGTACGCCTGGGACAATAGATACGCAGTATTTT; CDR3: CASSTPGTIDTQYF
J: TRBJ2-7; D: -; size: few; V: TRBV6-6; DNA: TGTGCCAGCAGTTACGGGGTGGGGCCCTACGAGCAGTACTTC; CDR3: CASSYGVGPYEQYF
J: TRBJ2-7; D: -; size: -; V: TRBV5-4; DNA: TGTGCCAGCAGCCTGGGCGGGACAGCCTTAACCTACGAGCAGTACTTC; CDR3: CASSLGGTALTYEQYF
J: TRBJ2-7; D: -; size: -; V: TRBV15; DNA: TGTGCCACCAGCAGAGACGCGTCTGCTTACGAGCAGTACTTC; CDR3: CATSRDASAYEQYF
J: TRBJ2-1; D: -; size: -; V: TRBV20-1; DNA: TGCAGTGCTAGTAACTCGAGGGAGCAGTTCTTC; CDR3: CSASNSREQFF
J: TRBJ2-7; D: -; size: -; V: TRBV5-4; DNA: TGTGCCAGCAGCGGGGCCCTTGGGTACGAGCAGTACTTC; CDR3: CASSGALGYEQYF
J: TRBJ2-2; D: TRBD2; size: -; V: TRBV27; DNA: TGTGCCAGCAGCAGCGGGACGAACACCGGGGAGCTGTTTTTT; CDR3: CASSSGTNTGELFF
J: TRBJ2-1; D: -; size: -; V: TRBV21-1; DNA: TGTGCCAGCAGCAAAGGGCGGGGAAGCGCCGCCTACAATGAGCAGTTCTTC; CDR3: CASSKGRGSAAYNEQFF
J: TRBJ2-7; D: TRBD1; size: once; V: TRBV2; DNA: TGTGCCAGCAGTGTATCCCGGGACAGGGGGTCCTACGAGCAGTACTTC; CDR3: CASSVSRDRGSYEQYF
J: TRBJ1-6; D: -; size: -; V: TRBV5-1; DNA: TGCGCCAGCGGCGCGGGCAGCTCCTATAATTCACCCCTCCACTTT; CDR3: CASGAGSSYNSPLHF
J: TRBJ1-4; D: TRBD1; size: -; V: TRBV4-2; DNA: TGTGCCAGCAGCCCCCAGGGGGCGGGTGAAAAACTGTTTTTT; CDR3: CASSPQGAGEKLFF
J: TRBJ2-7; D: TRBD2; size: -; V: TRBV5-4; DNA: TGTGCCAGCAGCCCGATCCGCGGGGGGGACGAGCAGTACTTC; CDR3: CASSPIRGGDEQYF
J: TRBJ2-1; D: -; size: -; V: TRBV11-3; DNA: TGTGCCAGCAGCGTCGGGAAAAACAATGAGCAGTTCTTC; CDR3: CASSVGKNNEQFF
J: TRBJ2-3; D: -; size: -; V: TRBV23-1; DNA: TGCGCCAGCAGTCAATCAACGGACACCGACATAGATACGCAGTATTTT; CDR3: CASSQSTDTDIDTQYF
J: TRBJ2-7; D: -; size: -; V: TRBV7-9; DNA: TGTGCCAGCATCCCACCGGGACTCTACGAGCAGTACTTC; CDR3: CASIPPGLYEQYF
J: TRBJ1-5; D: -; size: -; V: TRBV18; DNA: TGTGCCAGCTCAGCCGAACGGGATCAGCCCCAGCATTTT; CDR3: CASSAERDQPQHF
J: TRBJ2-1; D: TRBD2; size: -; V: TRBV7-9; DNA: TGTGCCAGCAGCTTAGGCCCTAGCGGGGGCTCCTACAATGAGCAGTTCTTC; CDR3: CASSLGPSGGSYNEQFF
J: TRBJ2-1; D: -; size: -; V: TRBV6-5; DNA: TGTGCCAGCAGTTTGACTGGGAGCTCCTACAATGAGCAGTTCTTC; CDR3: CASSLTGSSYNEQFF
J: TRBJ2-1; D: -; size: -; V: TRBV2; DNA: TGTGCCAGCAGTATACAGGTAAACTCCTACAATGAGCAGTTCTTC; CDR3: CASSIQVNSYNEQFF
J: TRBJ2-5; D: TRBD2; size: -; V: TRBV9; DNA: TGTGCCAGCAGCGTAGACGGGAGGGGACAAGAGACCCAGTACTTC; CDR3: CASSVDGRGQETQYF
J: TRBJ1-3; D: -; size: -; V: TRBV6-1; DNA: TGTGCCAGCAGTGCCCACAGGGCAACTGGAAACACCATATATTTT; CDR3: CASSAHRATGNTIYF
J: TRBJ2-7; D: -; size: once; V: TRBV7-9; DNA: TGTGCCAGCAGCTCCGTATCTTGCGAGCAGTACTTC; CDR3: CASSSVSCEQYF
J: TRBJ2-3; D: TRBD2; size: -; V: TRBV4-1; DNA: TGCGCCAGCAGCCAAGATGGGACTAGCGGGAATCTGGATACGCAGTATTTT; CDR3: CASSQDGTSGNLDTQYF
J: TRBJ2-3; D: TRBD2; size: -; V: TRBV7-9; DNA: TGTGCCAGCAGCTTACAGGCGGGAGTTTTGGCAGATACGCAGTATTTT; CDR3: CASSLQAGVLADTQYF
J: TRBJ2-4; D: TRBD2; size: -; V: TRBV18; DNA: TGTGCCAGCTCACCGGGGGGGGTTGCAAACATTCAGTACTTC; CDR3: CASSPGGVANIQYF
J: TRBJ2-7; D: TRBD2; size: -; V: TRBV6-6; DNA: TGTGCCAGCAGTTACGGGAGCGGGAGTATTTACGAGCAGTACTTC; CDR3: CASSYGSGSIYEQYF
J: TRBJ2-3; D: TRBD2; size: -; V: TRBV28; DNA: TGTGCCAGCAGTCGGGCACCTCTAGCGGGAGGGCGGGATACGCAGTATTTT; CDR3: CASSRAPLAGGRDTQYF
J: TRBJ1-3; D: TRBD1; size: -; V: TRBV5-1; DNA: TGCGCCAGCAGCCCGACAGGGAACTCTGGAAACACCATATATTTT; CDR3: CASSPTGNSGNTIYF
J: TRBJ2-1; D: -; size: -; V: TRBV11-1; DNA: TGTGCCAGCAGCTTATCGCAGTTATACAATGAGCAGTTCTTC; CDR3: CASSLSQLYNEQFF